This TCR beta chain was sequenced in a study of shared clonotypes between healthy human individuals. The replicate PCRs on unsorted PBMC were given around 280 ng DNA, which is tens of thousands of T cell genomes. Sequencing used immunoSEQ multiplex PCR; TCRdb keeps in-frame clones, though not all of them. The repertoire includes about half a million clones, 70% to 85% of them detected once, and approximately 12% sits in the top ten. Healthy HIV-negative adults without recent acute infections or vaccinations served as donors. The donor cohort consisted entirely of Caucasian adults residing in Nashville, Tennessee. It was tens of millions of PBMCs that unsorted samples used for genomic DNA. This sequence was found in a woman aged 40-49 years in good health. Some clones in this sample may be carry-over from other donors' samples. Sequencing input: PBMCs.

CDR3 DNA sequence: TGTGCCAGCAGCCTAGACCGTGGGAGGACTGAAGCTTTCTTT. This encodes CASSLDRGRTEAFF. V and J are TRBV7-8 and TRBJ1-1, with D unclear. Trimming pared 5 bases from V and 5 bases from J, leaving 15 bases between. This CDR3 has 14 residues. The germline CDR1 and CDR2 sequences are SGHVS and FQNEAQ.